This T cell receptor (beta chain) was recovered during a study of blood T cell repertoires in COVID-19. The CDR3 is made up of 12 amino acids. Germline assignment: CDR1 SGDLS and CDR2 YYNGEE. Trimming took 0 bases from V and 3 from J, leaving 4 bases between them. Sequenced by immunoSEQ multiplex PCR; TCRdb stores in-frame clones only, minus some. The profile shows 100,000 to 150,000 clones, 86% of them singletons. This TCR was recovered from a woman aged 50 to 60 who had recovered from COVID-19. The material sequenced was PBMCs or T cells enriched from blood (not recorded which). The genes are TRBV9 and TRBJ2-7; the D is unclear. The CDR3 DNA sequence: TGTGCCAGCAGCGTAGACGGCTACGAGCAGTACTTC. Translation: CASSVDGYEQYF. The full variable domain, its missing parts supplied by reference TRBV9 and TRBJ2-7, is DSGVTQTPKHLITATGQRVTLRCSPRSGDLSVYWYQQSLDQGLQFLIQYYNGEERAKGNILERFSAQQFPDLHSELNLSSLELGDSALYFCASSVDGYEQYFGPGTRLTVT.